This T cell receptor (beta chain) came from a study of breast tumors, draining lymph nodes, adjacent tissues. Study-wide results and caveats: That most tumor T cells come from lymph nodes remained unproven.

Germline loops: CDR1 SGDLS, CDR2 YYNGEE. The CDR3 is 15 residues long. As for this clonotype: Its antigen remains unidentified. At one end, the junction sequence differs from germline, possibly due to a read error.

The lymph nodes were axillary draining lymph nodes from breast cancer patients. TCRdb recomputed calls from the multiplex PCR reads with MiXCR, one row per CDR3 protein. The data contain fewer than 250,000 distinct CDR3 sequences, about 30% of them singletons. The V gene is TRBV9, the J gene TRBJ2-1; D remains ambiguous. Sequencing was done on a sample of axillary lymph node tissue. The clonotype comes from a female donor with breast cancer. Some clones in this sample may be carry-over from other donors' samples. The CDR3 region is CASSVDSGSYDEHFF. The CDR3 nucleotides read TGTGCCAGCAGCGTAGATAGTGGGTCCTACGATGAGCACTTCTTC.